This T cell receptor (beta chain) is from a study of cytomegalovirus exposure and HLA in healthy donors. Vbeta (60) and Jbeta (13) primers were used in the PCR. Generated by immunoSEQ multiplex PCR, the TCRdb table keeps only in-frame clones and is missing some. The sample includes about 100,000 clones, around 9.1% of them seen just once. This clone has just a few counts. The germline CDR1 and CDR2 sequences are SGHTS and YDEGEE. V lost 3 bases and J 5 bases, leaving 11 bases between the germline ends. The CDR3 spans 13 residues. The rearrangement joins TRBV5-8 to TRBJ1-2, with D possibly matching TRBD1 (6 bases). This sequence was found in a man aged 35 to 55 in good health and CMV-seropositive. The sequencing sample was made of PBMCs. The CDR3: CASSSDSWYGYTF. In nucleotides, the CDR3 is TGTGCCAGCAGCTCGGACAGCTGGTATGGCTACACCTTC.